This TCR beta chain was sequenced in a study of sequential checkpoint blockade in melanoma. Study-level results: Clinical benefit was about 30 times likelier when tumor T-cell fraction and clonality increased.

Treatment noted: randomized to nivolumab then ipilimumab (arm A) or the reverse (arm B). Points on this clone: What it binds is not known.

Clones were sequenced by immunoSEQ multiplex PCR, and TCRdb holds only the in-frame ones, with some missing. In the table there are about 4,900 clones, 35% to 40% of which are singletons. After removal of 5 bases from V and 0 bases from J, the junction contained 7 bases not matched to a gene. Per the germline V gene, CDR1 is SGHRS and CDR2 is YFSETQ. This CDR3 is built from 16 residues. The TCR sequence derives from a human donor with melanoma. The specimen comprised tumor tissue (inferred from file names), sampled from a patient given nivolumab and ipilimumab in sequence. J is TRBJ1-1 and V is TRBV5-1; 10 bases line up with TRBD1. The CDR3 DNA sequence: TGCGCCAGCAGAAAGGGACAGGGGACCTTGAACACTGAAGCTTTCTTT. It codes for CASRKGQGTLNTEAFF.